The clone carrying this TCR beta chain was counted many times. Antigen: not known. Investigators prepared the TCR beta libraries by applying iRepertoire HTBI primers and Arm-PCR of CDR3 regions. A single record per CDR3 protein comes from TCRdb applying MiXCR to the multiplex PCR reads. Of roughly 410,000 distinct CDR3 sequences in the sample, 15% are singletons; the top ten hold over 7.5%. The CDR3 runs 18 residues. The germline CDR1 and CDR2 sequences are LGHDT and YNNKEL (reference sequence). V trimming: 3 bases; J trimming: 0 bases; junction bases outside the gene matches: 9. This entry belongs to a study of regulatory T cells in long-lasting Graves disease. Points from the study as a whole: Persistent Graves' patients showed a TCR diversity that was lower than that of newly diagnosed ones. Newly diagnosed disease favored TRBV20-1 and TRBJ2-1 over persistent disease.

Time point described: newly diagnosed GD, antithyroid drugs for less than 3 months. TCR sequences were obtained from RNA taken from PBMCs. The sample was also reused in another study, on T cells in Graves' hyperthyroidism and ophthalmopathy. That study adds: The HTBI primer set drove a first-round RT-PCR of the TCR CDR3.

V usage is TRBV3-1 and J usage is TRBJ2-1; 9 bases map to TRBD2. This material consisted of peripheral blood mononuclear cells (PBMCs), taken at new diagnosis, from a patient treated with antithyroid drugs. This clonotype was obtained from a woman in her thirties or forties with Graves disease. CDR3 sequence reads: CASSQLAGPGSSYNEQFF. The CDR3 coding sequence is TGTGCCAGCAGCCAGCTAGCGGGACCTGGGAGCTCCTACAATGAGCAGTTCTTC.